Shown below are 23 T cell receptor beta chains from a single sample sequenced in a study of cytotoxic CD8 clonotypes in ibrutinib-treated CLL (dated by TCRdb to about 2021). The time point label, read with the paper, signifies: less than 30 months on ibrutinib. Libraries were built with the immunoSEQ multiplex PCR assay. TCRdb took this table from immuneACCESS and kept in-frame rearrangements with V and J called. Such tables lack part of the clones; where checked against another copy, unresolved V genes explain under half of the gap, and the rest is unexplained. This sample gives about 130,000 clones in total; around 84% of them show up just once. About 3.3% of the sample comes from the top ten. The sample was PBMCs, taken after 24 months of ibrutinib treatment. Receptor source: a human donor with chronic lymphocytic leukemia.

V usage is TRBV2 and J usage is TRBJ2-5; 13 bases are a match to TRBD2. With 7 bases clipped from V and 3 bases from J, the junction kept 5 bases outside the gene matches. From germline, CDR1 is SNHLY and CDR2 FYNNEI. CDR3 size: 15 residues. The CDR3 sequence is CASNLLAGGEETQYF. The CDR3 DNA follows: TGTGCCAGCAATTTACTAGCGGGGGGGGAAGAGACCCAGTACTTC.

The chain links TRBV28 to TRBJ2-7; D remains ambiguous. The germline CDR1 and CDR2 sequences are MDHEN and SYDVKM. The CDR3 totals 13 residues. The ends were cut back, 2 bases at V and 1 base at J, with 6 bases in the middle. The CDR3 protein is CASSLGVSYEQYF. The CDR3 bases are TGTGCCAGCAGTTTAGGGGTATCCTACGAGCAGTACTTC.

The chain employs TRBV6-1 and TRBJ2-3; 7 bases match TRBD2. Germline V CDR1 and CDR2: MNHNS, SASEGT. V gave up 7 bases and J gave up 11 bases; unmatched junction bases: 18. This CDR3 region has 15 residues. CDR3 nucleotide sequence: TGTGCCAGCACCCCGCCCAGTCCGGCGGGGGTGAAGCAGTATTTT. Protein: CASTPPSPAGVKQYF.

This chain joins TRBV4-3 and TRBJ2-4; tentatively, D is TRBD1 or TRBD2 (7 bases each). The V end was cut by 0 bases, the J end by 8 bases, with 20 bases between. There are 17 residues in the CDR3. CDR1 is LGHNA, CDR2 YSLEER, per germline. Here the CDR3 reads CASSQDQGGGPKDIQYF. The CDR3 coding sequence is TGCGCCAGCAGCCAAGATCAGGGGGGGGGCCCTAAGGACATTCAGTACTTC.

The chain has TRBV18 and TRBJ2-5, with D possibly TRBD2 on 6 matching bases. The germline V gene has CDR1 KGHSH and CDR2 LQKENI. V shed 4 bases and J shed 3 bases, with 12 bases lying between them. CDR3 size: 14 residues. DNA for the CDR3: TGTGCCAGCTCACGCCGCCAGCGGGAAGAGACCCAGTACTTC. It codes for CASSRRQREETQYF. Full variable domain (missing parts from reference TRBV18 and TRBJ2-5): NAGVMQNPRHLVRRRGQEARLRCSPMKGHSHVYWYRQLPEEGLKFMVYLQKENIIDESGMPKERFSAEFPKEGPSILRIQQVVRGDSAAYFCASSRRQREETQYFGPGTRLLVL.

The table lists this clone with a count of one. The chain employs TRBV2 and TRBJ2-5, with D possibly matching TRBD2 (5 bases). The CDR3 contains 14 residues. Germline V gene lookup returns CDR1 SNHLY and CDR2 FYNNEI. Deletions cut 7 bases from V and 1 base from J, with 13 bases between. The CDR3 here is CASNSQRAQETQYF. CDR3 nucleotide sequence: TGTGCCAGCAATTCCCAGAGGGCCCAAGAGACCCAGTACTTC.

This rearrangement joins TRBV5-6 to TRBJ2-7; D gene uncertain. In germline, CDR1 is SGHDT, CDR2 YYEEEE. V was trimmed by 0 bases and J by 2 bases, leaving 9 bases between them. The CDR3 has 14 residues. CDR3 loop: CASSLGSHTYEQYF. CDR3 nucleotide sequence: TGTGCCAGCAGCTTGGGCAGCCATACCTACGAGCAGTACTTC.

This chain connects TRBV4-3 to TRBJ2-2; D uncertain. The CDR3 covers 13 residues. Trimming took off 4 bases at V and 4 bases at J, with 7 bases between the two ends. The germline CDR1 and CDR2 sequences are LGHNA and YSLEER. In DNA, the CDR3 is TGCGCCAGCAGCCTAGGTGGCACCGGGGAGCTGTTTTTT. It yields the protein CASSLGGTGELFF.

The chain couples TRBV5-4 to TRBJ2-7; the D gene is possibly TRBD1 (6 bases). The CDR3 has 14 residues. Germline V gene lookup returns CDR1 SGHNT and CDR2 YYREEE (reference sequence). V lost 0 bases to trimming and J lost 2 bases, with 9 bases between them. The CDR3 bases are TGTGCCAGCAGCTTGGGGGACAACCCCTACGAGCAGTACTTC. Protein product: CASSLGDNPYEQYF.

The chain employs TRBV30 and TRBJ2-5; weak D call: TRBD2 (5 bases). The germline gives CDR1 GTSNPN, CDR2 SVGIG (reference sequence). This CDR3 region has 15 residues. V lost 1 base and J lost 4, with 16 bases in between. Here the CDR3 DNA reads TGTGCCTGGAGTGATTTACTAGTAGGGTCAGAGACCCAGTACTTC. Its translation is CAWSDLLVGSETQYF.

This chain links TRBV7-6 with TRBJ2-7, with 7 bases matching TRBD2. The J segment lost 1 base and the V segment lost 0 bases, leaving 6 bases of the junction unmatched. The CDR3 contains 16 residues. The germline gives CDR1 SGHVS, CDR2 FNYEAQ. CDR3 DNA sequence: TGTGCCAGCAGCTTAGCGGGAGGGGCGCGGTCCTACGAGCAGTACTTC. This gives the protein CASSLAGGARSYEQYF.

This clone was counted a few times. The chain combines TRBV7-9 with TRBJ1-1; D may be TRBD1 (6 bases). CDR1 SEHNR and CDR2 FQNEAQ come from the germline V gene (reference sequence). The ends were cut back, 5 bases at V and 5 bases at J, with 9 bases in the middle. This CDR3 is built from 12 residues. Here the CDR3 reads CASSRTVTEAFF. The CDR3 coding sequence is TGTGCCAGCAGCCGGACAGTTACTGAAGCTTTCTTT.

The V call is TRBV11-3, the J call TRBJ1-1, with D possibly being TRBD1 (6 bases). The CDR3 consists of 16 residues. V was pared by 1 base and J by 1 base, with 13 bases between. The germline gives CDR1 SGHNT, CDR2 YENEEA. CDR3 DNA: TGTGCCAGCAGCTTAGCTTCTGACAGGACGAACACTGAAGCTTTCTTT. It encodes CASSLASDRTNTEAFF.

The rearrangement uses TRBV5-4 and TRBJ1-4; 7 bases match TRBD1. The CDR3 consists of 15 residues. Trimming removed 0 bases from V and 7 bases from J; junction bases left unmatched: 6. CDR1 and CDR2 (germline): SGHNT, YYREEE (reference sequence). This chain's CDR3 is CASSLASRGIEKLFF. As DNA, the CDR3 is TGTGCCAGCAGCTTGGCTTCCAGGGGGATTGAAAAACTGTTTTTT. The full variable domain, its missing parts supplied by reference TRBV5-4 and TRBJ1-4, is ETGVTQSPTHLIKTRGQQVTLRCSSQSGHNTVSWYQQALGQGPQFIFQYYREEENGRGNFPPRFSGLQFPNYSSELNVNALELDDSALYLCASSLASRGIEKLFFGSGTQLSVL.

CDR3 sequence reads: CASSSLTERTDTQYF. CDR3 bases: TGTGCCAGCAGCTCCCTCACCGAACGTACAGATACGCAGTATTTT. The J gene is TRBJ2-3, the V gene TRBV7-2; no clear D. CDR3 size: 15 residues. Germline lookup yields CDR1 SGHTA and CDR2 FQGNSA. Trimming left V 4 bases short and J 3 bases short, with 14 bases between.

The DNA of the CDR3 is TGTGCCAGCGGACCAGGGGTTGGCTACAATGAGCAGTTCTTC. This codes for CASGPGVGYNEQFF. The chain carries TRBV6-6 and TRBJ2-1; tentative D call: TRBD1 (6 bases). Germline V CDR1 and CDR2: MNHNY, SVGAGI (reference sequence). The CDR3 contains 14 residues. V was shortened by 8 bases and J by 3 bases, with 14 bases between the two germline ends.

For the CDR3, the DNA is TGTGCCAGCAGCTTTTTGTCAGGGGTGAACACTGAAGCTTTCTTT. Translated: CASSFLSGVNTEAFF. The rearrangement links TRBV7-8 to TRBJ1-1; D perhaps matches TRBD1 (6 bases). V lost 3 bases, J lost 0 bases, and 11 bases lay in between. This CDR3 contains 15 residues. The V gene's germline CDR1 is SGHVS and CDR2 FQNEAQ.

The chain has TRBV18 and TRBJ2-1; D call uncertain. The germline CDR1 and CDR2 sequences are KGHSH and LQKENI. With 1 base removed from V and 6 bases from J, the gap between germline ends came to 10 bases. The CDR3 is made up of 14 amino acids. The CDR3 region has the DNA TGTGCCAGCTCACCACTAAGCTTTATCAATGAGCAGTTCTTC. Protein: CASSPLSFINEQFF.

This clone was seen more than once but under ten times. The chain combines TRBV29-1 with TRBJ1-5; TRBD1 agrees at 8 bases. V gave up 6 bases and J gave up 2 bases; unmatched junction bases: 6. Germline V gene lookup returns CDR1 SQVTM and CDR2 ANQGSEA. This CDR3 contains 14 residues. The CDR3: CSVSPGQGNQPQHF. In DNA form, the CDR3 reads TGCAGCGTCTCCCCGGGACAGGGCAATCAGCCCCAGCATTTT. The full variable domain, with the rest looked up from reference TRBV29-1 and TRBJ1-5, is SAVISQKPSRDICQRGTSLTIQCQVDSQVTMMFWYRQQPGQSLTLIATANQGSEATYESGFVIDKFPISRPNLTFSTLTVSNMSPEDSSIYLCSVSPGQGNQPQHFGDGTRLSIL.

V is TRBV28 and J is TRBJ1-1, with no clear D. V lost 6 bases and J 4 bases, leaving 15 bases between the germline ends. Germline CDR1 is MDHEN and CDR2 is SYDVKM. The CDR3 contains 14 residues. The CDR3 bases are TGTGCCAGCAGCCGACGGGCGCTCGGCACTGAAGCTTTCTTT. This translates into CASSRRALGTEAFF.

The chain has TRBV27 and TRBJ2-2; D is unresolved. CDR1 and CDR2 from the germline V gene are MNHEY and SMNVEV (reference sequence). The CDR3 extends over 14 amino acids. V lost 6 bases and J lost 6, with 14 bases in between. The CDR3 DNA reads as TGTGCCAGCAGACCCCCTGTACTCTCCGGGGAGCTGTTTTTT. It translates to CASRPPVLSGELFF.

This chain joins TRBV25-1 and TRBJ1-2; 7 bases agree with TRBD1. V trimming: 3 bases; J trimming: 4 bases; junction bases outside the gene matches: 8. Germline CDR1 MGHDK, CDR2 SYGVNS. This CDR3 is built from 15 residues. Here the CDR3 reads CASSEHGTVVYGYTF. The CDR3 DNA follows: TGTGCCAGCAGTGAGCATGGGACAGTAGTCTATGGCTACACCTTC.

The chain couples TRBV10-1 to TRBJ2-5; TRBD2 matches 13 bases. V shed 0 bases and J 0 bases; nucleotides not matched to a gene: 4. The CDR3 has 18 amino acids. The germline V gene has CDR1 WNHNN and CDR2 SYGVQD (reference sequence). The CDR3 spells CASSESTGLAGNQETQYF. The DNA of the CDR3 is TGCGCCAGCAGTGAGTCGACGGGACTAGCGGGGAACCAAGAGACCCAGTACTTC.